Only one count was recorded for the clone carrying this T cell receptor (beta chain). Trimming removed 1 base from V and 7 bases from J, with 3 bases in between. The germline gives CDR1 SGHDT, CDR2 YYEEEE. This CDR3 has 11 residues. TCRdb's copy holds only in-frame clones and misses some; the assay was immunoSEQ multiplex PCR. The table lists 100,000 to 150,000 clones, 88% of them singletons. This sample is drawn from a study of radiation and T cells in renal cell carcinoma. Time point meaning: blood 2 weeks post-SBRT. Indicated treatment: 15 Gy SBRT to primary tumor, nephrectomy 4 weeks later. The source of this sequence is a woman in her 70s with renal cell carcinoma. The sample here was blood, taken from a patient whose treatment included radiotherapy and nephrectomy. The chain employs TRBV5-6 and TRBJ1-3; D remains unclear. In DNA, the CDR3 is TGTGCCAGCAGCTTGTTTAACACCATATATTTT. Residues: CASSLFNTIYF. The full variable domain, completed using reference TRBV5-6 and TRBJ1-3, is DAGVTQSPTHLIKTRGQQVTLRCSPKSGHDTVSWYQQALGQGPQFIFQYYEEEERQRGNFPDRFSGHQFPNYSSELNVNALLLGDSALYLCASSLFNTIYFGEGSWLTVV.